The 13 T cell receptor beta chains in this list originate from one sample, sequenced in a study of T-cell memory formation after mild COVID-19. MiXCR was run by TCRdb on the 5' RACE reads, yielding one entry per CDR3 protein. This table has tens of thousands of distinct CDR3 sequences, about 9.4% appearing once. The specimen was PBMCs or a T cell subset sorted from them (not recorded which). These receptors all stem from a man aged 18 to 35 who had mild COVID-19 (a few samples of this study predate the infection). Cell type and time point are not known.

V and J are TRBV29-1 and TRBJ1-5; weak D call: TRBD1 (5 bases). This CDR3 comprises 14 residues. Trimming shortened V by 4 bases and J by 1 base, and 11 bases separated the two germline ends. CDR1 and CDR2 from the germline V gene are SQVTM and ANQGSEA. This CDR3 reads CSVGGLGSNQPQHF. In DNA, the CDR3 is TGCAGCGTTGGGGGCCTAGGCAGCAATCAGCCCCAGCATTTT.

This rearrangement joins TRBV7-9 to TRBJ1-1; 8 bases match TRBD1. The V segment lost 5 bases and the J segment 4 bases; nucleotides outside the gene matches: 6. This CDR3 region has 14 residues. The germline CDR1 and CDR2 sequences are SEHNR and FQNEAQ (reference sequence). The CDR3 here is CASSAQGAFTEAFF. CDR3 DNA: TGTGCCAGCAGCGCGCAGGGGGCATTCACTGAAGCTTTCTTT.

This clonotype was recorded a few times. The chain combines TRBV5-1 with TRBJ1-1, with D possibly matching TRBD1 (6 bases). The CDR3 is 14 amino acids. Trimming cost V 5 bases and J 2 bases, with 13 bases left between them. The germline V gene has CDR1 SGHRS and CDR2 YFSETQ. The CDR3 nucleotides are TGCGCCAGCAGGCAGGGGTCTTCAAACACTGAAGCTTTCTTT. Amino acid sequence: CASRQGSSNTEAFF.

The chain joins TRBV12-3 or TRBV12-4 to TRBJ2-4; D is unresolved. The CDR3 covers 12 residues. The V and J ends lost 7 bases and 0 bases respectively, with 4 bases between them. CDR3 DNA sequence: TGTGCCAGCAATGGAGCCAAAAACATTCAGTACTTC. Amino acid sequence: CASNGAKNIQYF.

V gene TRBV2 combines with J gene TRBJ1-6; no clear D. Deletions cut 5 bases from V and 7 bases from J, with 12 bases between. Germline V gene data show CDR1 as SNHLY and CDR2 as FYNNEI. The CDR3 sequence is 14 residues long. The CDR3 sequence: CASSPSGGNSPLHF. Written as DNA, the CDR3 is TGTGCCAGCAGTCCCTCGGGAGGGAATTCACCCCTCCACTTT.

J is TRBJ2-5 and V is TRBV18, with TRBD1 identical over 8 bases. With V trimmed by 2 bases and J by 5 bases, 4 bases remained unmatched. Germline V CDR1 and CDR2: KGHSH, LQKENI. The CDR3 loop spans 14 amino acids. Written as DNA, the CDR3 is TGTGCCAGCTCACCAATGGGACAGGACGAGACCCAGTACTTC. The encoded protein is CASSPMGQDETQYF. Variable domain in full (rest from reference TRBV18 and TRBJ2-5): NAGVMQNPRHLVRRRGQEARLRCSPMKGHSHVYWYRQLPEEGLKFMVYLQKENIIDESGMPKERFSAEFPKEGPSILRIQQVVRGDSAAYFCASSPMGQDETQYFGPGTRLLVL.

This clonotype has at least ten counts. The rearrangement links TRBV5-8 to TRBJ2-4; 9 nucleotides agree with TRBD1. V trimming: 3 bases; J trimming: 6 bases; junction bases outside the gene matches: 4. The length of the CDR3 is 14 residues. Germline V gene lookup returns CDR1 SGHTS and CDR2 YDEGEE. The CDR3: CASSSPGQGNIQYF. The CDR3 nucleotides are TGTGCCAGCAGCTCGCCGGGACAGGGAAACATTCAGTACTTC.

There are a few counts of this clonotype. V is TRBV14 and J is TRBJ2-1, with 10 bases aligning to TRBD2. V lost 5 bases, J lost 7 bases, and 11 bases stayed unmatched. The CDR3 loop spans 16 amino acids. Germline values: CDR1 SGHDN, CDR2 FVKESK. CDR3 region: CASSWGRLAGLNEQFF. The CDR3 DNA reads TGTGCCAGCAGCTGGGGCAGACTAGCGGGTTTAAATGAGCAGTTCTTC. The whole variable domain, remainder taken from reference TRBV14 and TRBJ2-1, is EAGVTQFPSHSVIEKGQTVTLRCDPISGHDNLYWYRRVMGKEIKFLLHFVKESKQDESGMPNNRFLAERTGGTYSTLKVQPAELEDSGVYFCASSWGRLAGLNEQFFGPGTRLTVL.

This clonotype was recorded a few times. V is TRBV5-1 and J is TRBJ2-5, with 11 bases that match TRBD1. V was pared by 5 bases and J by 5 bases, with 11 bases of the junction left unmatched. Germline V gene data show CDR1 as SGHRS and CDR2 as YFSETQ. This CDR3 has 16 residues. The CDR3 DNA reads as TGCGCCAGCAGTTTAACCCCTCGGACAGGGGGCGAGACCCAGTACTTC. This codes for CASSLTPRTGGETQYF.

This sequence joins TRBV14 and TRBJ1-2, with D unresolved. V was clipped by 0 bases and J by 8 bases, with 16 bases between them. Germline values: CDR1 SGHDN, CDR2 FVKESK. The CDR3 totals 15 residues. CDR3 bases: TGTGCCAGCAGCCAAGAATTTATCGGGCTCGGCGGCTACACCTTC. Translated, it gives CASSQEFIGLGGYTF.

The chain links TRBV3-1 to TRBJ1-1; D gene uncertain. Germline V gene lookup returns CDR1 LGHDT and CDR2 YNNKEL (reference sequence). V was cut by 2 bases and J by 7 bases, with 17 bases left in between. This CDR3 is built from 15 residues. The CDR3 region is CASSQSNSYIREAFF. In nucleotides, the CDR3 is TGTGCCAGCAGCCAATCGAACAGTTATATCCGTGAAGCTTTCTTT.

The chain combines TRBV2 with TRBJ2-7; maybe TRBD1 (6 bases). The CDR3 runs 12 residues. CDR1 SNHLY and CDR2 FYNNEI come from the germline V gene. V lost 6 bases and J 2 bases, leaving 8 bases between the germline ends. As DNA, the CDR3 is TGTGCCAGCAGAGGACAGACCTACGAGCAGTACGTC. Its translation is CASRGQTYEQYV.

This clonotype turned up a few times. This sequence joins TRBV11-3 and TRBJ2-2; unclear D gene. The CDR3 spans 15 residues. The germline V and J ends were trimmed by 5 bases and 5 bases, with 15 bases remaining between them. Germline CDR1 reads SGHNT; CDR2 reads YENEEA. In nucleotides, the CDR3 is TGTGCCAGCAGCCCGTCGCATACACAAACCGGGGAGCTGTTTTTT. It specifies CASSPSHTQTGELFF.